What follows are 13 T cell receptor beta chains derived from one specimen sequenced in a study of early T cells in non-severe SARS-CoV-2 infection. Each CDR3 protein gets one entry after TCRdb re-called the 5' RACE reads with MiXCR. The sample has 70,000 to 90,000 distinct CDR3 sequences, roughly a sixth seen once. Source material: whole blood. These receptors were obtained from an adult who was a healthcare worker with PCR-confirmed SARS-CoV-2 infection or an uninfected control (not recorded which).

This chain joins TRBV29-1 and TRBJ1-2, with unresolved D. In germline, CDR1 is SQVTM, CDR2 ANQGSEA. CDR3 size: 12 residues. The V end lost 3 bases, the J end lost 1 base, and 6 bases lay between the germline ends. CDR3 residues: CSVEVGNYGYTF. CDR3 in DNA: TGCAGCGTTGAGGTCGGTAACTATGGCTACACCTTC.

V is TRBV6-1 and J is TRBJ1-6; D possibly corresponds to TRBD1 (5 bases). Trimming stripped 6 bases from V and 2 bases from J, with 14 bases between. Germline CDR1 MNHNS, CDR2 SASEGT. This CDR3 region has 16 residues. The CDR3 DNA sequence: TGTGCCAGCAGGGCGGGACCGTCAGCCTATAATTCACCCCTCCACTTT. It translates to CASRAGPSAYNSPLHF.

The sample holds a few counts of this clonotype. DNA for the CDR3: TGTGCCAGCAGCTTAGCAATAGCGGGAGACTACAATGAGCAGTTCTTC. Its protein is CASSLAIAGDYNEQFF. The rearrangement uses TRBV7-8 and TRBJ2-1, with 9 positions matching TRBD2. This CDR3 spans 16 amino acids. CDR1 is SGHVS, CDR2 FQNEAQ, per germline. The ends lost 0 bases at V and 3 bases at J; junction bases unmatched: 3.

The genes are TRBV20-1 and TRBJ2-5; 7 positions agree with TRBD2. CDR1 and CDR2 from the germline V gene are DFQATT and SNEGSKA (reference sequence). V dropped 1 base and J dropped 6; count of bases not matched to a gene: 11. This CDR3 comprises 15 residues. CDR3 amino acids: CSARGGGRVLKTQYF. The DNA for the CDR3 is TGCAGTGCTAGAGGGGGAGGGAGGGTTTTGAAGACCCAGTACTTC.

The J gene is TRBJ1-5, the V gene TRBV9; no reliable D call. The CDR3 is 14 amino acids. Trimming shortened V by 4 bases and J by 5 bases, and 13 bases separated the two germline ends. The V gene's germline CDR1 is SGDLS and CDR2 YYNGEE. CDR3 nucleotide sequence: TGTGCCAGCAGCCTAGACACCAATGATCAGCCCCAGCATTTT. The encoded protein is CASSLDTNDQPQHF. Full variable domain (remainder filled in from reference TRBV9 and TRBJ1-5): DSGVTQTPKHLITATGQRVTLRCSPRSGDLSVYWYQQSLDQGLQFLIQYYNGEERAKGNILERFSAQQFPDLHSELNLSSLELGDSALYFCASSLDTNDQPQHFGDGTRLSIL.

The chain recombines TRBV4-1 with TRBJ2-1; 8 bases map to TRBD2. This CDR3 region has 17 residues. Per the germline V gene, CDR1 is MGHRA and CDR2 is YSYEKL. V shed 0 bases and J 7 bases; nucleotides not matched to a gene: 11. For the CDR3, the DNA is TGCGCCAGCAGCCAAGATGGGGCGGGAGGTTTATGGAATGAGCAGTTCTTC. Its translation is CASSQDGAGGLWNEQFF.

V gene TRBV19 combines with J gene TRBJ1-3; D is ambiguous. This CDR3 comprises 17 residues. The germline V and J ends were trimmed by 6 bases and 0 bases, with 18 bases remaining between them. The germline gives CDR1 LNHDA, CDR2 SQIVND (reference sequence). The CDR3 spells CASSPLLHSRSGNTIYF. In DNA, the CDR3 is TGTGCCAGTAGCCCCCTGCTCCACAGCCGCTCTGGAAACACCATATATTTT. Variable domain in full (rest from reference TRBV19 and TRBJ1-3): DGGITQSPKYLFRKEGQNVTLSCEQNLNHDAMYWYRQDPGQGLRLIYYSQIVNDFQKGDIAEGYSVSREKKESFPLTVTSAQKNPTAFYLCASSPLLHSRSGNTIYFGEGSWLTVV.

This clonotype was counted at least ten times. This CDR3 is CASSFTGASEQYF. In DNA, the CDR3 is TGTGCCAGCAGTTTCACAGGGGCGAGCGAGCAGTACTTC. The rearrangement uses TRBV27 and TRBJ2-7, with 7 bases that match TRBD1. V gave up 3 bases and J gave up 6 bases; unmatched junction bases: 5. This CDR3 region has 13 residues. Germline CDR1 MNHEY, CDR2 SMNVEV (reference sequence).

This clonotype has a handful of counts. The genes are TRBV29-1 and TRBJ1-1; perhaps TRBD1 as D (5 bases). The V end was cut by 6 bases, the J end by 3 bases, with 17 bases between. Germline V lookup: CDR1 SQVTM, CDR2 ANQGSEA. CDR3 length: 14 amino acids. The DNA for the CDR3 is TGCAGCGTGAGCCCTGACAGCCCTTACACTGAAGCTTTCTTT. It codes for CSVSPDSPYTEAFF.

This clonotype was seen only a few times. The V and J genes are TRBV7-8 and TRBJ2-3; perhaps TRBD2 as D (6 bases). The V and J ends lost 1 base and 4 bases respectively, with 12 bases between them. Germline V lookup: CDR1 SGHVS, CDR2 FQNEAQ. This CDR3 is built from 15 residues. CDR3 loop: CASSLETWRADTQYF. The CDR3 nucleotides read TGTGCCAGCAGCTTAGAAACCTGGAGGGCAGATACGCAGTATTTT.

A few counts support this clonotype. The rearrangement joins TRBV20-1 to TRBJ1-5, with 7 bases identical to TRBD1. The CDR3 spans 15 residues. V lost 3 bases and J lost 4; bases outside the gene matches: 9. Germline values: CDR1 DFQATT, CDR2 SNEGSKA (reference sequence). In DNA form, the CDR3 reads TGCAGTGCTAGTCCGACAGGGAGTAGGAATCAGCCCCAGCATTTT. Protein product: CSASPTGSRNQPQHF.

The DNA for the CDR3 is TGTGCCAGCAGCTTGGTCAGGGGCTCCGAGCAGTACTTC. Amino acid sequence: CASSLVRGSEQYF. V gene TRBV5-6 combines with J gene TRBJ2-7; weak D call: TRBD1 (6 bases). V was clipped by 0 bases and J by 6 bases, with 10 bases between them. There are 13 residues in the CDR3. The germline V gene has CDR1 SGHDT and CDR2 YYEEEE.

The J gene is TRBJ1-1, the V gene TRBV6-5; D is undetermined. V gave up 4 bases and J gave up 2 bases, with 11 bases separating them. Germline values: CDR1 MNHEY, CDR2 SVGAGI. This CDR3 spans 14 amino acids. In nucleotides, the CDR3 is TGTGCCAGCAGTTTCGGCCAGCTAAACACTGAAGCTTTCTTT. Amino acids: CASSFGQLNTEAFF.